Listed here are 23 T cell receptor beta chains from one sample, sequenced in a study of T cell responses to AZD1222 COVID-19 vaccine. Clones were sequenced by immunoSEQ multiplex PCR, and TCRdb holds only the in-frame ones, with some missing. Of about 100,000 clones listed, about 86% are singletons. The source was peripheral blood, collected on day 0 of AZD1222 vaccination. These TCRs come from an adult in good health.

The V call is TRBV7-9, the J call TRBJ2-7; 8 bases line up with TRBD2. The CDR3 loop spans 15 amino acids. Per the germline V gene, CDR1 is SEHNR and CDR2 is FQNEAQ (reference sequence). V gave up 2 bases and J gave up 0 bases; unmatched junction bases: 3. CDR3 bases: TGTGCCAGCAGCTTAACGGGAGGGACCTCCTACGAGCAGTACTTC. Encoded protein: CASSLTGGTSYEQYF.

CDR3 nucleotide sequence: TGTGCCATCAGCGAGGGACCATATGGCTACACCTTC. It translates to CAISEGPYGYTF. This sequence joins TRBV10-3 and TRBJ1-2, with a tentative D call TRBD1 (5 bases). The V and J ends lost 6 bases and 5 bases respectively, with 10 bases between them. CDR3 length: 12 amino acids. Germline V lookup: CDR1 ENHRY, CDR2 SYGVKD.

V gene TRBV10-2 combines with J gene TRBJ1-3; no firm D call. V was cut by 6 bases and J by 0 bases, with 12 bases left in between. Germline V gene sequence: CDR1 WSHSY, CDR2 SAAADI. This CDR3 spans 15 amino acids. CDR3 nucleotides: TGCGCCAGCAGGGAAGACGGGAACTCTGGAAACACCATATATTTT. It encodes CASREDGNSGNTIYF.

The chain uses TRBV7-7 and TRBJ2-7; the D is unclear. The CDR3 has 16 residues. Trimming removed 5 bases at V and 2 bases at J, with 19 bases between. Germline-derived CDR1 and CDR2 are SSHAT and FNYEAQ (reference sequence). CDR3 protein: CASSHFIAWSTYEQYF. In nucleotides, the CDR3 is TGTGCCAGCAGCCATTTTATAGCATGGTCAACCTACGAGCAGTACTTC.

The chain employs TRBV27 and TRBJ1-1; D is undetermined. The CDR3 loop spans 17 amino acids. The ends were cut back, 3 bases at V and 4 bases at J, with 21 bases in the middle. CDR1 and CDR2 from the germline V gene are MNHEY and SMNVEV (reference sequence). The CDR3 is CASSFSGGSEWATEAFF. CDR3 bases: TGTGCCAGCAGTTTTAGCGGAGGTTCGGAGTGGGCCACTGAAGCTTTCTTT.

CDR3 DNA: TGTGCCAGCAGCTCGTGGGACAGTATCTATGGCTACACCTTC. This encodes CASSSWDSIYGYTF. This chain links TRBV5-6 with TRBJ1-2; 7 bases are shared with TRBD1. Germline-derived CDR1 and CDR2 are SGHDT and YYEEEE. The CDR3 loop spans 14 amino acids. V lost 3 bases, J lost 4 bases, and 6 bases stayed unmatched.

This clone showed up just a few times. The rearrangement joins TRBV19 to TRBJ1-5; D gene unclear. The CDR3 has 14 residues. The V gene lost 8 bases and the J gene lost 3 bases, with 14 bases spanning the gap. The germline V gene has CDR1 LNHDA and CDR2 SQIVND (reference sequence). CDR3 nucleotide sequence: TGTGCCAGTTCTCAGGACCAAAACAATCAGCCCCAGCATTTT. Amino acids: CASSQDQNNQPQHF.

The chain has TRBV6-2 or TRBV6-3 and TRBJ2-2; D gene unclear. V gave up 5 bases and J gave up 4 bases, with 5 bases separating them. The CDR3 totals 12 residues. Looked up from germline, CDR1 is MNHEY and CDR2 is SVGEGT. This CDR3 is CASSLITGELFF. CDR3 nucleotide sequence: TGTGCCAGCAGTCTGATCACCGGGGAGCTGTTTTTT.

This sequence joins TRBV11-2 and TRBJ2-1; D uncertain. Germline assignment: CDR1 SGHAT and CDR2 FQNNGV. The CDR3 length is 16 residues. V dropped 4 bases and J dropped 6 bases, with 19 bases sitting between them. The CDR3 bases are TGTGCCAGCAGCTCCCCCACACAAGGACGGACCAATGAGCAGTTCTTC. Amino acid sequence: CASSSPTQGRTNEQFF.

This chain connects TRBV7-9 to TRBJ1-1; TRBD1 agrees at 8 bases. Trimming removed 5 bases from V and 11 bases from J; junction bases left unmatched: 10. The CDR3 is made up of 13 amino acids. Per germline, CDR1 SEHNR and CDR2 FQNEAQ (reference sequence). CDR3 bases: TGTGCCAGCAGCGTGGACAGGGTTGGGGCGGCTTTCTTT. This sequence encodes CASSVDRVGAAFF.

This clone was seen only once. The V call is TRBV6-2 or TRBV6-3, the J call TRBJ2-1; TRBD2 agrees at 11 bases. The CDR3 contains 17 residues. Germline CDR1 reads MNHEY; CDR2 reads SVGEGT. With V trimmed by 0 bases and J by 8 bases, 9 bases remained unmatched. The CDR3 protein is CASSYSSLAGVGHEQFF. The CDR3 coding sequence is TGTGCCAGCAGTTACTCCTCACTAGCGGGAGTGGGTCATGAGCAGTTCTTC.

The genes are TRBV11-2 and TRBJ1-5; no clear D gene. The CDR3 is 16 amino acids. V lost 5 bases, J lost 4 bases, and 18 bases lay in between. Germline CDR1 and CDR2: SGHAT and FQNNGV. CDR3 in DNA: TGTGCCAGCAGCCCCCTGGGGTTGGGGTTTAATCAGCCCCAGCATTTT. Translation: CASSPLGLGFNQPQHF.

The chain recombines TRBV6-1 with TRBJ2-7; a weak D match, TRBD1 (5 bases). V lost 2 bases and J 1 base, leaving 15 bases between the germline ends. The germline V gene encodes CDR1 MNHNS and CDR2 SASEGT. CDR3 length: 16 amino acids. DNA of the CDR3: TGTGCCAGCAGTGAACGGTTTGGGCAGGGATCCTACGAGCAGTACTTC. As protein: CASSERFGQGSYEQYF.

The chain joins TRBV11-2 to TRBJ2-1; 14 bases are a match to TRBD2. Germline trimming cut 1 base from V and 10 bases from J; bases unmatched to any gene: 6. Germline loops: CDR1 SGHAT, CDR2 FQNNGV. The CDR3 contains 16 residues. The CDR3 loop reads CASSLGLAGGQGEQFF. The CDR3 nucleotides are TGTGCCAGCAGCTTAGGACTAGCGGGGGGGCAGGGCGAGCAGTTCTTC.

In nucleotides, the CDR3 is TGTGCCAGCACCGCGAAGGTGGGGGAGGGATACGAGCAGTACTTC. It specifies CASTAKVGEGYEQYF. The J gene is TRBJ2-7, the V gene TRBV5-4; the match to TRBD2 covers 7 bases. J gave up 4 bases and V 6 bases, and 13 bases lay outside the gene matches. The CDR3 is 15 residues long. Germline V gene sequence: CDR1 SGHNT, CDR2 YYREEE (reference sequence). The full variable domain, in which reference TRBV5-4 and TRBJ2-7 provide the parts outside the CDR3, is ETGVTQSPTHLIKTRGQQVTLRCSSQSGHNTVSWYQQALGQGPQFIFQYYREEENGRGNFPPRFSGLQFPNYSSELNVNALELDDSALYLCASTAKVGEGYEQYFGPGTRLTVT.

This chain connects TRBV3-1 (or the pseudogene TRBV3-2) to TRBJ2-7, with 8 positions matching TRBD1. With 5 bases clipped from V and 6 bases from J, the junction kept 15 bases outside the gene matches. The germline V gene encodes CDR1 LGHDT and CDR2 YNNKEL (reference sequence). CDR3 length: 16 amino acids. This CDR3 is CASSSVGQGQEGEQYF. The CDR3, as DNA: TGTGCCAGCAGCTCGGTTGGACAGGGACAGGAGGGCGAGCAGTACTTC.

The chain recombines TRBV6-6 with TRBJ2-1; D remains ambiguous. The CDR3 totals 14 residues. Germline CDR1 is MNHNY and CDR2 is SVGAGI (reference sequence). V lost 4 bases to trimming and J lost 0 bases, with 7 bases between them. DNA for the CDR3: TGTGCCAGCAGTTCCCCCGGCTCCTACAATGAGCAGTTCTTC. As protein: CASSSPGSYNEQFF.

The rearrangement links TRBV5-1 to TRBJ2-5; D possibly corresponds to TRBD1 (5 bases). CDR1 is SGHRS, CDR2 YFSETQ, per germline. V was cut by 2 bases and J by 4 bases, with 6 bases left in between. The length of the CDR3 is 12 residues. CDR3 sequence (DNA): TGCGCCAGCAGCTTCACAGGAGAGACCCAGTACTTC. As protein: CASSFTGETQYF. Full variable domain (outside the CDR3, taken from reference TRBV5-1 and TRBJ2-5): KAGVTQTPRYLIKTRGQQVTLSCSPISGHRSVSWYQQTPGQGLQFLFEYFSETQRNKGNFPGRFSGRQFSNSRSEMNVSTLELGDSALYLCASSFTGETQYFGPGTRLLVL.

The rearrangement links TRBV21-1 to TRBJ2-7; TRBD2 is the table's D call and was not checked against the DNA. TRBV21-1 is deemed a pseudogene. There are 13 residues in the CDR3. The CDR3 sequence is CASSKGGVYEQYF. The CDR3 DNA reads TGTGCCAGCAGCAAAGGGGGAGTCTACGAGCAGTACTTC.

The chain has TRBV27 and TRBJ1-5; maybe TRBD1 (5 bases). Trimming took off 8 bases at V and 0 bases at J, with 8 bases between the two ends. The germline V gene has CDR1 MNHEY and CDR2 SMNVEV (reference sequence). The CDR3 sequence is 13 residues long. CDR3 nucleotides: TGTGCCAGCGGGGGGGGTAGCAATCAGCCCCAGCATTTT. Translation gives CASGGGSNQPQHF.

The rearrangement uses TRBV6-5 and TRBJ1-4; D is ambiguous. There are 12 residues in the CDR3. The germline V gene has CDR1 MNHEY and CDR2 SVGAGI. Trimming shortened V by 6 bases and J by 10 bases, and 12 bases separated the two germline ends. The CDR3 region is CASRRAVGKLFF. For the CDR3, the DNA is TGTGCCAGCAGGCGGGCGGTCGGAAAACTGTTTTTT.

The genes are TRBV5-1 and TRBJ1-1; TRBD1 matches at 9 bases. Germline loops: CDR1 SGHRS, CDR2 YFSETQ. The CDR3 spans 13 residues. The junction had 4 bases not matched to a gene; V was cut back by 7 bases and J by 3 bases. The CDR3 DNA is TGCGCCAGCGCGGGACAGGGTGACACTGAAGCTTTCTTT. It specifies CASAGQGDTEAFF.

The CDR3 loop is CASSRDTGYGYTF. The CDR3 DNA sequence: TGTGCCAGTAGTAGGGACACCGGCTATGGCTACACCTTC. The J gene is TRBJ1-2, the V gene TRBV19; maybe TRBD1 (6 bases). Germline V gene data show CDR1 as LNHDA and CDR2 as SQIVND (reference sequence). This CDR3 comprises 13 residues. Trimming took off 4 bases at V and 4 bases at J, with 10 bases between the two ends.